Listed below are T cell receptor beta chains from one sample, sequenced in a study of shared clonotypes between healthy human individuals. Sequencing used immunoSEQ multiplex PCR; TCRdb keeps in-frame clones, though not all of them. The sample has approximately 2.5 million clones, under 95% seen once. Sequencing used naive CD4+ T cells from PBMCs. These receptors all come from a man between 18 and 35 years old in good health. Some clones in this sample may be carry-over from other donors' samples. Each CDR3 is given with its conserved first and last residue. The order of the fields is clone size, D gene, V gene, J gene, CDR3 protein, CDR3 DNA. D genes are given only for firm matches. Some rows have no size entry. The others give once, few or many, or a class for an expanded clone.

clone_size: -; d_call: -; v_call: TRBV28; j_call: TRBJ2-5; cdr3_aa: CASSFFTGRGGETQYF; cdr3_nt: TGTGCCAGCAGTTTCTTTACAGGGAGAGGAGGAGAGACCCAGTACTTC
clone_size: once; d_call: -; v_call: TRBV7-2; j_call: TRBJ1-3; cdr3_aa: CASSLEGATWGTIYF; cdr3_nt: TGTGCCAGCAGCTTAGAAGGAGCAACTTGGGGCACCATATATTTT
clone_size: -; d_call: -; v_call: TRBV5-4; j_call: TRBJ2-1; cdr3_aa: CASSLARTGNNEQFF; cdr3_nt: TGTGCCAGCAGCTTGGCTAGGACGGGAAACAATGAGCAGTTCTTC
clone_size: -; d_call: -; v_call: TRBV28; j_call: TRBJ1-2; cdr3_aa: CASSLSVGTGRYGYTF; cdr3_nt: TGTGCCAGCAGTTTATCAGTAGGTACAGGGAGGTATGGCTACACCTTC
clone_size: -; d_call: -; v_call: TRBV7-3; j_call: TRBJ2-1; cdr3_aa: CASSPGGGSNAYNEQFF; cdr3_nt: TGTGCCAGCAGCCCAGGGGGCGGGAGCAATGCCTACAATGAGCAGTTCTTC
clone_size: -; d_call: -; v_call: TRBV29-1; j_call: TRBJ2-2; cdr3_aa: CSVEGARGTGELFF; cdr3_nt: TGCAGCGTTGAGGGGGCACGGGGCACCGGGGAGCTGTTTTTT
clone_size: -; d_call: TRBD2; v_call: TRBV4-1; j_call: TRBJ2-1; cdr3_aa: CASSPLTSGDSYNEQFF; cdr3_nt: TGCGCCAGCAGCCCGCTGACTAGCGGGGACTCCTACAATGAGCAGTTCTTC
clone_size: -; d_call: TRBD1; v_call: TRBV9; j_call: TRBJ2-5; cdr3_aa: CASSVEGTVQETQYF; cdr3_nt: TGTGCCAGCAGCGTAGAGGGGACAGTACAAGAGACCCAGTACTTC
clone_size: -; d_call: TRBD1; v_call: TRBV4-3; j_call: TRBJ2-3; cdr3_aa: CASSRGQGSTDTQYF; cdr3_nt: TGCGCCAGCAGCCGTGGACAGGGTAGCACAGATACGCAGTATTTT
clone_size: -; d_call: -; v_call: TRBV5-1; j_call: TRBJ1-6; cdr3_aa: CASSLEGNNSPLHF; cdr3_nt: TGCGCCAGCAGCTTGGAGGGGAATAATTCACCCCTCCACTTT
clone_size: -; d_call: -; v_call: TRBV20-1; j_call: TRBJ2-7; cdr3_aa: CSASRPYEQYF; cdr3_nt: TGCAGTGCTTCCCGCCCCTACGAGCAGTACTTC
clone_size: -; d_call: TRBD1; v_call: TRBV7-6; j_call: TRBJ2-7; cdr3_aa: CASSRGTGYEQYF; cdr3_nt: TGTGCCAGCAGCCGGGGGACAGGGTACGAGCAGTACTTC
clone_size: once; d_call: TRBD1; v_call: TRBV18; j_call: TRBJ2-3; cdr3_aa: CASSPDRGLRPSTDTQYF; cdr3_nt: TGTGCCAGCTCCCCCGACAGGGGGCTCCGACCTAGCACAGATACGCAGTATTTT
clone_size: -; d_call: TRBD1; v_call: TRBV5-1; j_call: TRBJ1-1; cdr3_aa: CASSNGQGAMNTEAFF; cdr3_nt: TGCGCCAGCAGCAACGGACAGGGTGCGATGAACACTGAAGCTTTCTTT
clone_size: -; d_call: -; v_call: TRBV5-4; j_call: TRBJ2-3; cdr3_aa: CASTRERVTDTQYF; cdr3_nt: TGTGCCAGCACCCGCGAAAGGGTTACAGATACGCAGTATTTT
clone_size: -; d_call: -; v_call: TRBV28; j_call: TRBJ1-5; cdr3_aa: CASSFSVRSQPQHF; cdr3_nt: TGTGCCAGCAGTTTTAGCGTCCGTTCCCAGCCCCAGCATTTT
clone_size: -; d_call: -; v_call: TRBV5-1; j_call: TRBJ1-1; cdr3_aa: CASSLDRATNTEAFF; cdr3_nt: TGCGCCAGCAGCTTGGATCGGGCCACGAACACTGAAGCTTTCTTT
clone_size: -; d_call: -; v_call: TRBV2; j_call: TRBJ2-2; cdr3_aa: CASRTGAIAGELFF; cdr3_nt: TGTGCCAGTAGGACGGGGGCGATTGCCGGGGAGCTGTTTTTT
clone_size: once; d_call: TRBD1; v_call: TRBV2; j_call: TRBJ2-6; cdr3_aa: CASRTGYGANVLTF; cdr3_nt: TGTGCCAGCAGGACAGGGTACGGGGCCAACGTCCTGACTTTC
clone_size: -; d_call: -; v_call: TRBV7-9; j_call: TRBJ2-5; cdr3_aa: CASENSNQETQYF; cdr3_nt: TGTGCCAGCGAGAACAGTAACCAAGAGACCCAGTACTTC
clone_size: -; d_call: -; v_call: TRBV6-1; j_call: TRBJ1-2; cdr3_aa: CASSVLGWYGYTF; cdr3_nt: TGTGCCAGCAGTGTGCTGGGATGGTATGGCTACACCTTC
clone_size: few; d_call: TRBD2; v_call: TRBV18; j_call: TRBJ2-7; cdr3_aa: CASSPGLAGLYEQYF; cdr3_nt: TGTGCCAGCTCACCGGGACTAGCGGGACTCTACGAGCAGTACTTC
clone_size: once; d_call: -; v_call: TRBV28; j_call: TRBJ2-5; cdr3_aa: CATRERQETQYF; cdr3_nt: TGTGCCACCCGAGAGCGGCAAGAGACCCAGTACTTC
clone_size: -; d_call: TRBD1; v_call: TRBV7-9; j_call: TRBJ2-2; cdr3_aa: CASRDRGSTGELFF; cdr3_nt: TGTGCCAGCAGAGACAGGGGTAGCACCGGGGAGCTGTTTTTT
clone_size: -; d_call: TRBD1; v_call: TRBV2; j_call: TRBJ2-2; cdr3_aa: CASSRDRAGGGELFF; cdr3_nt: TGTGCCAGCAGCAGGGACAGGGCGGGCGGCGGGGAGCTGTTTTTT
clone_size: -; d_call: -; v_call: TRBV19; j_call: TRBJ1-3; cdr3_aa: CASSSGASGNTIYF; cdr3_nt: TGTGCCAGTAGTTCCGGGGCAAGTGGAAACACCATATATTTT
clone_size: -; d_call: -; v_call: TRBV5-3; j_call: TRBJ2-5; cdr3_aa: CARSGPGPDQETQYF; cdr3_nt: TGTGCCAGAAGCGGGCCGGGACCGGACCAAGAGACCCAGTACTTC
clone_size: -; d_call: -; v_call: TRBV5-1; j_call: TRBJ2-1; cdr3_aa: CASSRDPYSYNEQFF; cdr3_nt: TGCGCCAGCAGCAGGGACCCCTACTCCTACAATGAGCAGTTCTTC
clone_size: -; d_call: -; v_call: TRBV11-3; j_call: TRBJ2-1; cdr3_aa: CASSQGSGTYNEQFF; cdr3_nt: TGTGCCAGCAGCCAGGGATCCGGGACCTACAATGAGCAGTTCTTC
clone_size: -; d_call: TRBD2; v_call: TRBV30; j_call: TRBJ2-1; cdr3_aa: CAWNSGRSGNEQFF; cdr3_nt: TGTGCCTGGAATAGCGGGAGAAGCGGGAATGAGCAGTTCTTC
clone_size: -; d_call: -; v_call: TRBV7-2; j_call: TRBJ1-1; cdr3_aa: CASTKNQGRTEAFF; cdr3_nt: TGTGCCAGCACCAAAAACCAGGGGAGGACTGAAGCTTTCTTT
clone_size: -; d_call: TRBD2; v_call: TRBV6-1; j_call: TRBJ2-3; cdr3_aa: CASSEGIAGGPTDTQYF; cdr3_nt: TGTGCCAGCAGTGAAGGAATAGCGGGAGGGCCAACAGATACGCAGTATTTT
clone_size: -; d_call: TRBD2; v_call: TRBV5-1; j_call: TRBJ2-1; cdr3_aa: CASSLYLAESNEQFF; cdr3_nt: TGCGCCAGCAGCTTGTATCTAGCGGAGAGCAATGAGCAGTTCTTC
clone_size: -; d_call: -; v_call: TRBV5-8; j_call: TRBJ2-7; cdr3_aa: CASTDWAGYEQYF; cdr3_nt: TGTGCCAGCACGGACTGGGCCGGCTACGAGCAGTACTTC
clone_size: -; d_call: TRBD2; v_call: TRBV9; j_call: TRBJ2-1; cdr3_aa: CASSDPSSGGRLGDEQFF; cdr3_nt: TGTGCCAGCAGCGACCCGTCTTCTGGCGGGAGGTTGGGAGATGAGCAGTTCTTC
clone_size: -; d_call: TRBD1; v_call: TRBV5-1; j_call: TRBJ2-3; cdr3_aa: CASSSLRTGGTDTQYF; cdr3_nt: TGCGCCAGCAGCTCCCTCCGGACAGGGGGCACAGATACGCAGTATTTT
clone_size: once; d_call: -; v_call: TRBV5-4; j_call: TRBJ2-1; cdr3_aa: CASSTGLGEQFF; cdr3_nt: TGTGCCAGCAGCACAGGGTTGGGTGAGCAGTTCTTC
clone_size: -; d_call: -; v_call: TRBV5-4; j_call: TRBJ2-1; cdr3_aa: CASTVGSGNYNEQFF; cdr3_nt: TGTGCCAGCACCGTCGGGAGCGGAAATTACAATGAGCAGTTCTTC
clone_size: -; d_call: -; v_call: TRBV27; j_call: TRBJ2-3; cdr3_aa: CASSELGTQYF; cdr3_nt: TGTGCCAGCAGCGAGCTAGGTACGCAGTATTTT
clone_size: -; d_call: -; v_call: TRBV5-1; j_call: TRBJ2-2; cdr3_aa: CASSPDLTGAQNTGELFF; cdr3_nt: TGCGCCAGCAGCCCGGATCTTACCGGGGCCCAGAACACCGGGGAGCTGTTTTTT
clone_size: few; d_call: -; v_call: TRBV6-1; j_call: TRBJ2-7; cdr3_aa: CASSEGPWAGGYEQYF; cdr3_nt: TGTGCCAGCAGTGAAGGCCCATGGGCAGGGGGGTACGAGCAGTACTTC
clone_size: -; d_call: TRBD2; v_call: TRBV19; j_call: TRBJ2-2; cdr3_aa: CASSTLRRGRVPTGELFF; cdr3_nt: TGTGCCAGTAGTACATTACGTCGCGGGAGGGTCCCCACCGGGGAGCTGTTTTTT
clone_size: -; d_call: -; v_call: TRBV5-6; j_call: TRBJ2-1; cdr3_aa: CASSQDKGRFNEQFF; cdr3_nt: TGTGCCAGCAGCCAGGACAAGGGAAGGTTCAATGAGCAGTTCTTC
clone_size: -; d_call: -; v_call: TRBV6-6; j_call: TRBJ2-3; cdr3_aa: CASRQGTDTQYF; cdr3_nt: TGTGCCAGCCGCCAAGGCACAGATACGCAGTATTTT
clone_size: -; d_call: -; v_call: TRBV4-1; j_call: TRBJ1-5; cdr3_aa: CASSPGAQGSNQPQHF; cdr3_nt: TGCGCCAGCAGCCCCGGGGCCCAGGGGTCGAATCAGCCCCAGCATTTT
clone_size: -; d_call: -; v_call: TRBV6-1; j_call: TRBJ2-3; cdr3_aa: CASSQGFTDTQYF; cdr3_nt: TGTGCCAGCAGCCAGGGGTTCACAGATACGCAGTATTTT
clone_size: -; d_call: -; v_call: TRBV19; j_call: TRBJ2-2; cdr3_aa: CASSLKRPSNTGELFF; cdr3_nt: TGTGCCAGTAGTTTGAAGCGCCCCTCGAACACCGGGGAGCTGTTTTTT
clone_size: once; d_call: -; v_call: TRBV2; j_call: TRBJ2-7; cdr3_aa: CASSASTGLPSYEQYF; cdr3_nt: TGTGCCAGCAGTGCGTCAACCGGGCTTCCCTCCTACGAGCAGTACTTC
clone_size: -; d_call: -; v_call: TRBV29-1; j_call: TRBJ2-1; cdr3_aa: CSAGDPYNEQFF; cdr3_nt: TGCAGCGCTGGGGACCCCTACAATGAGCAGTTCTTC
clone_size: -; d_call: -; v_call: TRBV9; j_call: TRBJ2-5; cdr3_aa: CASSGFDGGETQYF; cdr3_nt: TGTGCCAGCAGCGGATTCGACGGTGGGGAGACCCAGTACTTC
clone_size: -; d_call: TRBD1; v_call: TRBV28; j_call: TRBJ1-5; cdr3_aa: CASSLGDSYDQPQHF; cdr3_nt: TGTGCCAGCAGCCTTGGGGACAGCTACGATCAGCCCCAGCATTTT
clone_size: -; d_call: TRBD1; v_call: TRBV19; j_call: TRBJ2-7; cdr3_aa: CASSIQGAVSYEQYF; cdr3_nt: TGTGCCAGTAGTATACAGGGGGCAGTTAGCTACGAGCAGTACTTC
clone_size: once; d_call: -; v_call: TRBV11-2; j_call: TRBJ2-3; cdr3_aa: CASSQFRGPGTDTQYF; cdr3_nt: TGTGCCAGCAGCCAGTTCCGGGGCCCTGGCACAGATACGCAGTATTTT
clone_size: -; d_call: TRBD2; v_call: TRBV7-9; j_call: TRBJ2-1; cdr3_aa: CASSFLAGWRDSSNEQFF; cdr3_nt: TGTGCCAGCAGCTTCCTAGCGGGGTGGAGGGATTCTTCCAATGAGCAGTTCTTC
clone_size: -; d_call: -; v_call: TRBV19; j_call: TRBJ2-7; cdr3_aa: CASSIRVRFDAVYEQYF; cdr3_nt: TGTGCCAGTAGTATAAGGGTAAGGTTCGATGCGGTCTACGAGCAGTACTTC
clone_size: -; d_call: TRBD2; v_call: TRBV4-2; j_call: TRBJ2-3; cdr3_aa: CASSPLRASGGTDTQYF; cdr3_nt: TGTGCCAGCAGCCCATTAAGGGCTAGCGGAGGCACAGATACGCAGTATTTT
clone_size: -; d_call: -; v_call: TRBV7-8; j_call: TRBJ2-5; cdr3_aa: CASSLYLLAEKETQYF; cdr3_nt: TGTGCCAGCAGCTTATATTTGTTAGCAGAAAAAGAGACCCAGTACTTC
clone_size: -; d_call: -; v_call: TRBV28; j_call: TRBJ2-7; cdr3_aa: CASSLFQVPYEQYF; cdr3_nt: TGTGCCAGCAGTTTATTCCAGGTTCCCTACGAGCAGTACTTC
clone_size: few; d_call: -; v_call: TRBV5-4; j_call: TRBJ2-4; cdr3_aa: CASSLRYRENIQYF; cdr3_nt: TGTGCCAGCAGCTTGCGGTATAGAGAAAACATTCAGTACTTC